This TCR beta chain was captured by sequencing in a study of T cell changes during pregnancy in multiple sclerosis. Clones were sequenced by immunoSEQ multiplex PCR, and TCRdb holds only the in-frame ones, with some missing. The sample contains about 45,000 clones, about 87% of which appear only once. This CDR3 comprises 14 residues. The germline V and J ends were trimmed by 5 bases and 8 bases, with 14 bases remaining between them. Germline V CDR1 and CDR2: SGHRS, YFSETQ. The source material was peripheral blood, sampled in the first trimester of pregnancy. The receptor's source is a female donor with multiple sclerosis, enrolled in a pregnancy study. The chain combines TRBV5-1 with TRBJ1-6; D not resolved. CDR3 loop: CASSPDLRDSPLHF. The CDR3 DNA reads as TGCGCCAGCAGTCCGGACCTGAGGGATTCACCCCTCCACTTT.